This entry lists 21 T cell receptor beta chains sequenced from one sample in a study of circulating tumor DNA in untreated peripheral T-cell lymphoma. Clones were read by immunoSEQ multiplex PCR, and TCRdb kept only the in-frame ones, dropping some. The sample carries approximately 1,300 clones, around 63% recorded once. Sequencing was performed on cell-free DNA from blood serum. Receptors originate from a human donor with peripheral T-cell lymphoma.

The V and J genes are TRBV7-2 and TRBJ2-5; tentatively, D is TRBD1 or TRBD2 (6 bases each). The V end lost 0 bases, the J end lost 2 bases, and 13 bases lay between the germline ends. There are 16 residues in the CDR3. Germline CDR1 is SGHTA and CDR2 is FQGNSA. The CDR3 loop reads CASSLALGGLQETQYF. The CDR3 DNA is TGTGCCAGCAGCTTAGCGCTCGGGGGCCTACAAGAGACCCAGTACTTC.

This clone turned up a few times. The gene calls are TRBV10-1 and TRBJ2-1; no clear D gene. Trimming removed 5 bases from V and 0 bases from J, with 17 bases in between. The germline V gene encodes CDR1 WNHNN and CDR2 SYGVQD (reference sequence). This CDR3 spans 17 amino acids. This CDR3 reads CASSKYSRELSYNEQFF. The CDR3 DNA is TGCGCCAGCAGTAAATATTCCCGTGAGCTCTCCTACAATGAGCAGTTCTTC.

The V gene is TRBV13, the J gene TRBJ1-1; D unclear. The CDR3 is made up of 12 amino acids. Trimming took off 0 bases at V and 8 bases at J, with 7 bases between the two ends. Germline V lookup: CDR1 PRHDT, CDR2 FYEKMQ (reference sequence). CDR3: CASSLGVWEAFF. The CDR3 DNA reads as TGTGCCAGCAGCTTAGGCGTGTGGGAAGCTTTCTTT.

The V and J genes are TRBV2 and TRBJ2-7, with 7 bases aligning to TRBD1. Germline V gene sequence: CDR1 SNHLY, CDR2 FYNNEI. The CDR3 has 13 amino acids. The J segment lost 0 bases and the V segment lost 8 bases, leaving 4 bases of the junction unmatched. The CDR3 DNA follows: TGTGCCAGCTCTGGGACAGCCTCCTACGAGCAGTACTTC. Translating gives CASSGTASYEQYF.

The V call is TRBV28, the J call TRBJ2-2; D is possibly TRBD1 (5 bases). The V gene lost 8 bases and the J gene lost 0 bases, with 7 bases spanning the gap. The CDR3 length is 13 residues. Germline V gene sequence: CDR1 MDHEN, CDR2 SYDVKM. In DNA form, the CDR3 reads TGTGCCAGCGACAGCCCGAACACCGGGGAGCTGTTTTTT. Amino acids: CASDSPNTGELFF.

By frequency in the sample, this clone is large. The gene calls are TRBV30 and TRBJ1-3; D possibly corresponds to TRBD1 (5 bases). Trimming removed 0 bases at V and 4 bases at J, with 10 bases between. Germline CDR1 GTSNPN, CDR2 SVGIG (reference sequence). The CDR3 extends over 14 amino acids. CDR3 sequence: CAWSVRAGGNTIYF. CDR3 DNA: TGTGCCTGGAGTGTAAGGGCAGGGGGAAACACCATATATTTT.

This clone has just a few counts. The chain carries TRBV30 and TRBJ1-5; maybe TRBD1 (5 bases). V lost 0 bases and J 3 bases, leaving 9 bases between the germline ends. CDR3 length: 14 amino acids. Germline CDR1 is GTSNPN and CDR2 is SVGIG (reference sequence). The chain's CDR3 is CAWSVRRANQPQHF. DNA of the CDR3: TGTGCCTGGAGTGTACGCAGGGCCAATCAGCCCCAGCATTTT.

CDR3 sequence: CASSLTPQRSYEQYF. The CDR3 DNA is TGTGCCAGCAGCTTAACCCCCCAACGCTCCTACGAGCAGTACTTC. The chain uses TRBV7-3 and TRBJ2-7; D is uncertain. The germline gives CDR1 SGHTA, CDR2 FQGTGA. Between the trimmed V and J ends, which lost 0 bases and 0 bases, there was a span of 9 bases. The CDR3 loop spans 15 amino acids.

The chain couples TRBV7-9 to TRBJ1-5, with D uncertain. The CDR3 has 14 amino acids. Germline loops: CDR1 SEHNR, CDR2 FQNEAQ (reference sequence). Trimming pared 1 base from V and 3 bases from J, leaving 7 bases between. The CDR3 nucleotides are TGTGCCAGCAGCTTAGGAGGGATCAATCAGCCCCAGCATTTT. Protein: CASSLGGINQPQHF.

This clone was seen more than once but under ten times. The V gene is TRBV5-1, the J gene TRBJ2-3; D uncertain. The CDR3 totals 13 residues. V lost 2 bases and J lost 3, with 7 bases in between. The V gene's germline CDR1 is SGHRS and CDR2 YFSETQ. The CDR3 here is CASSLEGTDTQYF. CDR3 coding DNA: TGCGCCAGCAGCTTAGAAGGAACAGATACGCAGTATTTT.

This chain uses TRBV7-9 with TRBJ2-7; D is tentatively TRBD1 or TRBD2 (5 bases each). The CDR3 loop spans 11 amino acids. Trimming removed 4 bases from V and 6 bases from J, with 7 bases in between. Germline V gene data show CDR1 as SEHNR and CDR2 as FQNEAQ (reference sequence). CDR3 in DNA: TGTGCCAGCAGCTCGGGGCGCGAGCAGTACTTC. This codes for CASSSGREQYF.

The V call is TRBV5-1, the J call TRBJ2-7; 7 bases are shared with TRBD2. J lost 5 bases, V lost 6 bases, and 11 bases had no gene match. In germline, CDR1 is SGHRS, CDR2 YFSETQ. The CDR3 covers 14 residues. The CDR3 region has the DNA TGCGCCAGCATGTTCACTCCGGGGGGACACGAGCAGTACTTC. It encodes CASMFTPGGHEQYF.

This clone occurred once. The genes are TRBV2 and TRBJ2-4; the D is unclear. This CDR3 has 15 amino acids. V was clipped by 4 bases and J by 0 bases, with 10 bases between them. Germline V gives CDR1 SNHLY, CDR2 FYNNEI. The CDR3 loop reads CASSAGYLAKNIQYF. The CDR3 DNA is TGTGCCAGCAGTGCGGGCTACCTAGCCAAAAACATTCAGTACTTC.

In this sample, this clone turned up a few times. At one boundary the junction diverges from the germline segment, which might be a read error. The chain links TRBV28 to TRBJ2-7; D unclear. The CDR3 loop spans 8 amino acids. CDR1 MDHEN and CDR2 SYDVKM come from the germline V gene. The CDR3 reads CASDKTPF. For the CDR3, the DNA is TGTGCCAGTGATAAAACACCCTTC. The full variable domain, rest sourced from reference TRBV28 and TRBJ2-7, is DVKVTQSSRYLVKRTGEKVFLECVQDMDHENMFWYRQDPGLGLRLIYFSYDVKMKEKGDIPEGYSVSREKKERFSLILESASTNQTSMYLCASDKTPFGPGTRLTVT.

This rearrangement joins TRBV2 to TRBJ1-4; possible D gene TRBD1, 6 bases. The CDR3 is made up of 14 amino acids. V was shortened by 5 bases and J by 4 bases, with 11 bases between the two germline ends. The germline CDR1 and CDR2 sequences are SNHLY and FYNNEI. The CDR3 sequence is CASSLDRNNEKLFF. For the CDR3, the DNA is TGTGCCAGCAGTTTAGACAGGAATAATGAAAAACTGTTTTTT. Together with reference TRBV2 and TRBJ1-4, the CDR3 gives the full variable domain: EPEVTQTPSHQVTQMGQEVILRCVPISNHLYFYWYRQILGQKVEFLVSFYNNEISEKSEIFDDQFSVERPDGSNFTLKIRSTKLEDSAMYFCASSLDRNNEKLFFGSGTQLSVL.

CDR3 sequence: CASSFLGPTISTIYF. The CDR3, as DNA: TGTGCCAGCAGCTTCCTAGGCCCCACAATCAGCACCATATATTTT. This sequence joins TRBV11-1 and TRBJ1-3, with no clear D. V dropped 3 bases and J dropped 9 bases, with 18 bases sitting between them. The CDR3 is 15 residues long. CDR1 SGHAT and CDR2 FQDESV come from the germline V gene (reference sequence).

The chain recombines TRBV6-5 with TRBJ1-1; D perhaps matches TRBD1 (5 bases). From germline, CDR1 is MNHEY and CDR2 SVGAGI. Trimming pared 5 bases from V and 5 bases from J, leaving 12 bases between. This CDR3 is 13 amino acids long. The CDR3 nucleotides are TGTGCCAGCAGTCCCAGGGAGTTAACTGAAGCTTTCTTT. This sequence encodes CASSPRELTEAFF.

V is TRBV7-9 and J is TRBJ2-1; D gene ambiguous. The CDR3 sequence is 14 residues long. CDR1 SEHNR and CDR2 FQNEAQ come from the germline V gene (reference sequence). V lost 7 bases to trimming and J lost 4 bases, with 14 bases between them. The DNA for the CDR3 is TGTGCCAGCACCAAGGCAGAGATATACAATGAGCAGTTCTTC. This translates into CASTKAEIYNEQFF. The complete variable domain, with remaining parts taken from reference TRBV7-9 and TRBJ2-1, reads DTGVSQNPRHKITKRGQNVTFRCDPISEHNRLYWYRQTLGQGPEFLTYFQNEAQLEKSRLLSDRFSAERPKGSFSTLEIQRTEQGDSAMYLCASTKAEIYNEQFFGPGTRLTVL.

The chain has TRBV9 and TRBJ2-3; tentatively, D is TRBD2 (5 bases). There are 15 residues in the CDR3. Per germline, CDR1 SGDLS and CDR2 YYNGEE. V was clipped by 2 bases and J by 2 bases, with 12 bases between them. Here the CDR3 reads CASSVGGEFTDTQYF. The CDR3 bases are TGTGCCAGCAGCGTCGGTGGGGAGTTCACAGATACGCAGTATTTT. The variable domain in full, with the rest retrieved from reference TRBV9 and TRBJ2-3, is DSGVTQTPKHLITATGQRVTLRCSPRSGDLSVYWYQQSLDQGLQFLIQYYNGEERAKGNILERFSAQQFPDLHSELNLSSLELGDSALYFCASSVGGEFTDTQYFGPGTRLTVL.

This CDR3 reads CAWAGPNEKLFF. CDR3 sequence (DNA): TGTGCCTGGGCAGGTCCTAATGAAAAACTGTTTTTT. This chain joins TRBV30 and TRBJ1-4; D not certain. The CDR3 is 12 amino acids. Germline CDR1 and CDR2: GTSNPN and SVGIG (reference sequence). V was clipped by 5 bases and J by 3 bases, with 7 bases between them.

The chain uses TRBV4-1 and TRBJ1-1; no firm D call. Germline V CDR1 and CDR2: MGHRA, YSYEKL. Trimming took 5 bases from V and 4 from J, leaving 11 bases between them. This CDR3 region has 13 residues. CDR3 in DNA: TGCGCCAGCAGCAAAGGTCTTGGCACTGAAGCTTTCTTT. Encoded protein: CASSKGLGTEAFF.